The 15 T cell receptor beta chains in this list originate from one sample, sequenced in a study of T cells in localized non-small cell lung cancer. Sequencing used immunoSEQ multiplex PCR; TCRdb keeps in-frame clones, though not all of them. The repertoire holds around 45,000 clones, with about 86% as singletons. The material sequenced was PBMCs, taken before any cancer treatment. The receptors were sampled from a man between 40 and 70 years old with stage II lung adenocarcinoma.

The chain carries TRBV6-5 and TRBJ2-5; 8 nucleotides match TRBD2. V lost 4 bases and J lost 5; bases outside the gene matches: 9. CDR3 size: 15 residues. CDR1 MNHEY and CDR2 SVGAGI come from the germline V gene. CDR3 in DNA: TGTGCCAGCAGTTCTTGGACTAGCATGTGGGAGACCCAGTACTTC. This codes for CASSSWTSMWETQYF.

The chain has TRBV5-4 and TRBJ2-3, with TRBD2 identical over 9 bases. Germline CDR1 is SGHNT and CDR2 is YYREEE (reference sequence). CDR3 size: 16 residues. The junction had 14 bases not matched to a gene; V was cut back by 10 bases and J by 2 bases. CDR3 sequence reads: CALRAGTSQNTDTQYF. The CDR3 bases are TGTGCCCTAAGGGCAGGGACTAGCCAAAACACAGATACGCAGTATTTT.

The J gene is TRBJ2-5, the V gene TRBV30; TRBD2 matches 10 bases. Germline V lookup: CDR1 GTSNPN, CDR2 SVGIG (reference sequence). CDR3 size: 15 residues. Unmatched junction bases numbered 12, after V lost 2 bases and J lost 9 bases. CDR3 amino acids: CAWSQRTSGLSAQYF. In DNA, the CDR3 is TGTGCCTGGAGTCAGAGGACTAGCGGACTCTCCGCCCAGTACTTC.

V and J are TRBV19 and TRBJ2-5; possible D gene TRBD1, 6 bases. Germline lookup yields CDR1 LNHDA and CDR2 SQIVND (reference sequence). V was trimmed by 0 bases and J by 2 bases, leaving 13 bases between them. The CDR3 length is 16 residues. CDR3 sequence (DNA): TGTGCCAGTAGTATAGATACAGGGACCGGGCAAGAGACCCAGTACTTC. Translation gives CASSIDTGTGQETQYF.

The J gene is TRBJ2-7, the V gene TRBV5-6; the D is unclear. There are 14 residues in the CDR3. Germline V gene data show CDR1 as SGHDT and CDR2 as YYEEEE. Trimming removed 6 bases from V and 0 bases from J, with 13 bases in between. The CDR3 sequence is CASTFGWASYEQYV. The CDR3 DNA sequence: TGTGCCAGCACCTTTGGTTGGGCCTCCTACGAGCAGTACGTC.

The V and J genes are TRBV18 and TRBJ2-7; TRBD2 aligns across 7 bases. The CDR3 is made up of 15 amino acids. The trim removed 0 bases at V and 3 bases at J, leaving 5 bases unmatched. Germline V lookup: CDR1 KGHSH, CDR2 LQKENI. The CDR3 loop is CASSPPGGSLYEQYV. The CDR3 nucleotides are TGTGCCAGCTCACCACCCGGGGGGTCCCTCTACGAGCAGTACGTC.

The V gene is TRBV7-8, the J gene TRBJ2-1, with D perhaps assigned TRBD1 or TRBD2 (6 bases each). This CDR3 region has 13 residues. V lost 5 bases and J 9 bases, leaving 14 bases between the germline ends. Germline V gene lookup returns CDR1 SGHVS and CDR2 FQNEAQ. The CDR3 DNA is TGTGCCAGCAGCGTTCGGGGGCTACCTGAGCAGTTCTTC. Amino acids: CASSVRGLPEQFF. Using reference TRBV7-8 and TRBJ2-1 for the parts outside the CDR3, the full variable domain is GAGVSQSPRYKVAKRGQDVALRCDPISGHVSLFWYQQALGQGPEFLTYFQNEAQLDKSGLPSDRFFAERPEGSVSTLKIQRTQQEDSAVYLCASSVRGLPEQFFGPGTRLTVL.

The gene calls are TRBV19 and TRBJ2-2; 9 bases line up with TRBD1. CDR1 and CDR2 (germline): LNHDA, SQIVND (reference sequence). V lost 10 bases, J lost 6 bases, and 6 bases stayed unmatched. There are 13 residues in the CDR3. The CDR3 DNA sequence: TGTGCCACCCTGGACAGGGGTGCCGGGGAGCTGTTTTTT. Protein: CATLDRGAGELFF.

The CDR3 is CASSSGQFRTDTQYF. The CDR3 DNA reads as TGCGCCAGCAGCAGCGGACAGTTCCGCACAGATACGCAGTATTTT. The chain is built from TRBV5-1 and TRBJ2-3, with D possibly being TRBD1 (6 bases). CDR3 length: 15 amino acids. The V end was cut by 4 bases, the J end by 1 base, with 13 bases between. CDR1 is SGHRS, CDR2 YFSETQ, per germline.

The J gene is TRBJ2-7, the V gene TRBV28; 8 positions match TRBD1. This CDR3 region has 12 residues. Per germline, CDR1 MDHEN and CDR2 SYDVKM. V dropped 6 bases and J dropped 6; count of bases not matched to a gene: 4. CDR3 bases: TGTGCCAGCAGGACGCAGGGGGCCGAGCAGTACGTC. Translated: CASRTQGAEQYV.

The chain recombines TRBV2 with TRBJ2-6, with D tentatively TRBD2 (7 bases). Germline assignment: CDR1 SNHLY and CDR2 FYNNEI. The CDR3 is 14 residues long. V was shortened by 4 bases and J by 8 bases, with 12 bases between the two germline ends. Written as DNA, the CDR3 is TGTGCCAGCAGTGGGGGGAGGGGGACCAACGTCCTGACTTTC. It codes for CASSGGRGTNVLTF.

This chain links TRBV9 with TRBJ2-1, with TRBD2 matching over 8 bases. Trimming removed 0 bases from V and 4 bases from J; junction bases left unmatched: 3. The CDR3 runs to 15 residues. The V gene's germline CDR1 is SGDLS and CDR2 YYNGEE. The CDR3 here is CASSVGTSPYNEQFF. Here the CDR3 DNA reads TGTGCCAGCAGCGTAGGGACTAGCCCGTACAATGAGCAGTTCTTC.

In its sample, this clone was seen a few times. This chain connects TRBV5-1 to TRBJ2-1; D not certain. CDR3 length equals 15 residues. Trimming shortened V by 3 bases and J by 2 bases, and 12 bases separated the two germline ends. The germline gives CDR1 SGHRS, CDR2 YFSETQ. The CDR3 nucleotides read TGCGCCAGCAGCTCTTCAGTGGGCCCCTACAATGAGCAGTTCTTC. Amino acid sequence: CASSSSVGPYNEQFF.

The chain uses TRBV7-6 and TRBJ1-2; maybe TRBD1 (5 bases). Germline V lookup: CDR1 SGHVS, CDR2 FNYEAQ. Deletions cut 1 base from V and 4 bases from J, with 10 bases between. The CDR3 loop spans 14 amino acids. The CDR3 coding sequence is TGTGCCAGCAGCTTAGGGGAGGGGAGCTATGGCTACACCTTC. As protein: CASSLGEGSYGYTF. Full variable domain (outside the CDR3, taken from reference TRBV7-6 and TRBJ1-2): GAGVSQSPRYKVTKRGQDVALRCDPISGHVSLYWYRQALGQGPEFLTYFNYEAQQDKSGLPNDRFSAERPEGSISTLTIQRTEQRDSAMYRCASSLGEGSYGYTFGSGTRLTVV.

This clone is classed as medium-sized. This chain connects TRBV6-5 to TRBJ1-1; D is unresolved. In germline, CDR1 is MNHEY, CDR2 SVGAGI. V was shortened by 0 bases and J by 4 bases, with 6 bases between the two germline ends. The CDR3 consists of 13 residues. The CDR3 spells CASSYSWGTEAFF. The CDR3 nucleotides read TGTGCCAGCAGTTACTCCTGGGGCACTGAAGCTTTCTTT.